This is a list of T cell receptor beta chains from one sample in a study of beta chain features in type 1 diabetes. TCRdb keeps only in-frame clones here, not all; method: immunoSEQ multiplex PCR. This table holds fewer than 200,000 clones, approximately 13% found once. Sequencing was performed on central memory CD4+ T cells from blood. The receptors come from a woman aged 18-35 years in good health. Both conserved end residues are part of each CDR3. Fields, in order: CDR3 length, D gene, clone size, V gene, J gene, CDR3 DNA, CDR3 protein. The D gene is left open where the match is weak. Not all rows give a size; the values are once, few, many and, for expanded clones, a class.

cdr3_length: 16; d_call: NA; clone_size: NA; v_call: TRBV15; j_call: TRBJ1-5; cdr3_nt: TGTGCCACCAGCAGAGATCCCGGGGAAAGGGCTCAGCCCCAGCATTTT; cdr3_aa: CATSRDPGERAQPQHF
cdr3_length: 17; d_call: TRBD2; clone_size: NA; v_call: TRBV9; j_call: TRBJ2-7; cdr3_nt: TGTGCCAGCAGCGGCGAGGTAGGAAAGCGGGAGGCGGTCGAGCAGTACTTC; cdr3_aa: CASSGEVGKREAVEQYF
cdr3_length: 12; d_call: NA; clone_size: few; v_call: TRBV28; j_call: TRBJ1-2; cdr3_nt: TGTGCCAGCAGTATTACAGTATATGGCTACACCTTC; cdr3_aa: CASSITVYGYTF
cdr3_length: 12; d_call: NA; clone_size: few; v_call: TRBV6-1; j_call: TRBJ2-3; cdr3_nt: TGTGCCAGCAGTGAAGCGCTGCGGACGCAGTATTTT; cdr3_aa: CASSEALRTQYF
cdr3_length: 16; d_call: NA; clone_size: few; v_call: TRBV6-5; j_call: TRBJ2-5; cdr3_nt: TGTGCCAGCAGTTACTCGTACAGGGAATCCGGGGAGACCCAGTACTTC; cdr3_aa: CASSYSYRESGETQYF
cdr3_length: 15; d_call: NA; clone_size: few; v_call: TRBV5-6; j_call: TRBJ2-6; cdr3_nt: TGTGCCAGCAGCTTCAGGGGCTCTGGGGCCAACGTCCTGACTTTC; cdr3_aa: CASSFRGSGANVLTF
cdr3_length: 14; d_call: NA; clone_size: few; v_call: TRBV7-9; j_call: TRBJ2-7; cdr3_nt: TGTGCCAGCAGCTTAGACAGGCCGGTCTACGAGCAGTACTTC; cdr3_aa: CASSLDRPVYEQYF
cdr3_length: 14; d_call: NA; clone_size: NA; v_call: TRBV4-3; j_call: TRBJ1-3; cdr3_nt: TGCGCCAGCAGCGAACAGAGCTCTGGAAACACCATATATTTT; cdr3_aa: CASSEQSSGNTIYF
cdr3_length: 14; d_call: NA; clone_size: few; v_call: TRBV10-3; j_call: TRBJ2-3; cdr3_nt: TGTGCCCAAGGGCGCGGCGGGAGCACAGATACGCAGTATTTT; cdr3_aa: CAQGRGGSTDTQYF
cdr3_length: 15; d_call: TRBD1; clone_size: few; v_call: TRBV7-9; j_call: TRBJ2-3; cdr3_nt: TGTGCCAGCAGCTTAGGACAGGGAAGGGCAGATACGCAGTATTTT; cdr3_aa: CASSLGQGRADTQYF
cdr3_length: 11; d_call: TRBD1; clone_size: few; v_call: TRBV20-1; j_call: TRBJ1-2; cdr3_nt: TGCAGTGCTGGGACAGACTATGGCTACACCTTC; cdr3_aa: CSAGTDYGYTF
cdr3_length: 14; d_call: NA; clone_size: few; v_call: TRBV23-1; j_call: TRBJ2-7; cdr3_nt: TGCGCCAGCAGTCAATCCGGACAAACCTACGAGCAGTACTTC; cdr3_aa: CASSQSGQTYEQYF
cdr3_length: 15; d_call: TRBD1; clone_size: NA; v_call: TRBV2; j_call: TRBJ2-7; cdr3_nt: TGTGCCAGCACCGTGGACAGGGGTAGAACCTACGAGCAGTACTTC; cdr3_aa: CASTVDRGRTYEQYF
cdr3_length: 16; d_call: TRBD2; clone_size: NA; v_call: TRBV27; j_call: TRBJ2-5; cdr3_nt: TGTGCCAGCAGTTTGGAAGCGGGAGGGCACGGAGAGACCCAGTACTTC; cdr3_aa: CASSLEAGGHGETQYF
cdr3_length: 19; d_call: NA; clone_size: NA; v_call: TRBV27; j_call: TRBJ2-1; cdr3_nt: TGTGCCAGCAGCCGCGTTCGGGACTCCAACTCGGGGCCACACAATGAGCAGTTCTTC; cdr3_aa: CASSRVRDSNSGPHNEQFF
cdr3_length: 15; d_call: TRBD2; clone_size: few; v_call: TRBV7-2; j_call: TRBJ2-3; cdr3_nt: TGTGCCAGCAGCTTCCGGGGAGGGTTCACAGATACGCAGTATTTT; cdr3_aa: CASSFRGGFTDTQYF
cdr3_length: 13; d_call: NA; clone_size: few; v_call: TRBV6-5; j_call: TRBJ2-3; cdr3_nt: TGTGCCAGCAGTGCTCAGGGTACCGATACGCAGTATTTT; cdr3_aa: CASSAQGTDTQYF
cdr3_length: 14; d_call: TRBD2; clone_size: NA; v_call: TRBV7-9; j_call: TRBJ2-1; cdr3_nt: TGTGCCAGCACCGTAGCGGGAGGGAATAATGAGCAGTTCTTC; cdr3_aa: CASTVAGGNNEQFF
cdr3_length: 14; d_call: TRBD1; clone_size: NA; v_call: TRBV7-2; j_call: TRBJ2-7; cdr3_nt: TGTGCCAGCAGCACCTATGGACAGGGGACCGAGCAGTACTTC; cdr3_aa: CASSTYGQGTEQYF
cdr3_length: 15; d_call: TRBD2; clone_size: NA; v_call: TRBV15; j_call: TRBJ2-1; cdr3_nt: TGTGCCACCAGCAGAGAGCCTAGCGGGAGCTATGAGCAGTTCTTC; cdr3_aa: CATSREPSGSYEQFF
cdr3_length: 14; d_call: NA; clone_size: few; v_call: TRBV6-5; j_call: TRBJ1-2; cdr3_nt: TGTGCCAGCAGTTCCCACCGGGACATTAATGGCTACACCTTC; cdr3_aa: CASSSHRDINGYTF
cdr3_length: 13; d_call: TRBD1; clone_size: NA; v_call: TRBV7-8; j_call: TRBJ1-2; cdr3_nt: TGTGCCAGCAGCCCACACGACAGGGCGGGCTACACCTTC; cdr3_aa: CASSPHDRAGYTF
cdr3_length: 15; d_call: TRBD2; clone_size: NA; v_call: TRBV5-8; j_call: TRBJ2-1; cdr3_nt: TGTGCCAGCAGCTGGACTAGCGGGACGTACAATGAGCAGTTCTTC; cdr3_aa: CASSWTSGTYNEQFF
cdr3_length: 14; d_call: NA; clone_size: NA; v_call: TRBV30; j_call: TRBJ1-5; cdr3_nt: TGTGCCTGGAGTGTAGGAGTCAGCAATCAGCCCCAGCATTTT; cdr3_aa: CAWSVGVSNQPQHF
cdr3_length: 15; d_call: TRBD1; clone_size: NA; v_call: TRBV29-1; j_call: TRBJ1-2; cdr3_nt: TGCAGCGTGCCCGGACCGGTGACAGGGTCGATGAGCTACACCTTC; cdr3_aa: CSVPGPVTGSMSYTF
cdr3_length: 15; d_call: NA; clone_size: few; v_call: TRBV11-2; j_call: TRBJ1-1; cdr3_nt: TGTGCCAGCAGCTTAGATTCCAAGCCGAACACTGAAGCTTTCTTT; cdr3_aa: CASSLDSKPNTEAFF
cdr3_length: 14; d_call: TRBD1; clone_size: NA; v_call: TRBV7-9; j_call: TRBJ1-5; cdr3_nt: TGTGCCAGCAGCTCACAGGGGATTCATCAGCCCCAGCATTTT; cdr3_aa: CASSSQGIHQPQHF
cdr3_length: 15; d_call: NA; clone_size: NA; v_call: TRBV9; j_call: TRBJ1-1; cdr3_nt: TGTGCCAGCAGCGTAGCGAGCTTTAGTGTAACTGAAGCTTTCTTT; cdr3_aa: CASSVASFSVTEAFF
cdr3_length: 15; d_call: NA; clone_size: NA; v_call: TRBV10-3; j_call: TRBJ2-2; cdr3_nt: TGTGCCAGCAGTGACCGGGGAGTTCGCACCGGGGAGCTGTTTTTT; cdr3_aa: CASSDRGVRTGELFF
cdr3_length: 15; d_call: NA; clone_size: NA; v_call: TRBV4-1; j_call: TRBJ1-5; cdr3_nt: TGCGCCAGCAGCCAAGATACAGGTAACAATCAGCCCCAGCATTTT; cdr3_aa: CASSQDTGNNQPQHF
cdr3_length: 16; d_call: TRBD1; clone_size: few; v_call: TRBV9; j_call: TRBJ2-3; cdr3_nt: TGTGCCAGCAGCGTAGAAGGGACAGGGGTGGGAGATACGCAGTATTTT; cdr3_aa: CASSVEGTGVGDTQYF
cdr3_length: 13; d_call: TRBD1; clone_size: few; v_call: TRBV5-5; j_call: TRBJ2-3; cdr3_nt: TGTGCCAGCGGACAGGGGGCCGCAGATACGCAGTATTTT; cdr3_aa: CASGQGAADTQYF
cdr3_length: 16; d_call: TRBD2; clone_size: NA; v_call: TRBV19; j_call: TRBJ2-1; cdr3_nt: TGTGCCAGTAGTATAGATCCCAGCGGGAGGGGCCTGGGTATGGTCTTC; cdr3_aa: CASSIDPSGRGLGMVF
cdr3_length: 16; d_call: TRBD1; clone_size: NA; v_call: TRBV7-2; j_call: TRBJ2-3; cdr3_nt: TGTGCCAGCAGCTTACTGGGGACAGGGAAATCAGATACGCAGTATTTT; cdr3_aa: CASSLLGTGKSDTQYF
cdr3_length: 15; d_call: TRBD2; clone_size: NA; v_call: TRBV7-9; j_call: TRBJ2-2; cdr3_nt: TGTGCCAGCAGCCCCGGACTAGCGGGACTCGGGGAGCTGTTTTTT; cdr3_aa: CASSPGLAGLGELFF
cdr3_length: 14; d_call: TRBD2; clone_size: NA; v_call: TRBV6-5; j_call: TRBJ2-1; cdr3_nt: TGTGCCACTACGGGACTAGCGGGACGAAATGAGCAGTTCTTC; cdr3_aa: CATTGLAGRNEQFF
cdr3_length: 14; d_call: NA; clone_size: few; v_call: TRBV2; j_call: TRBJ2-3; cdr3_nt: TGTGCCAGCAGCAGACTAACTAGCACAGATACGCAGTATTTT; cdr3_aa: CASSRLTSTDTQYF
cdr3_length: 16; d_call: NA; clone_size: NA; v_call: TRBV5-1; j_call: TRBJ1-1; cdr3_nt: TGCGCCAGCAGCTTGGTTACAGGAACTTCGAACACTGAAGCTTTCTTT; cdr3_aa: CASSLVTGTSNTEAFF
cdr3_length: 15; d_call: NA; clone_size: few; v_call: TRBV7-6; j_call: TRBJ1-1; cdr3_nt: TGTGCCAGCAGCTTAGGGGGGACAACGAACACTGAAGCTTTCTTT; cdr3_aa: CASSLGGTTNTEAFF
cdr3_length: 14; d_call: NA; clone_size: NA; v_call: TRBV19; j_call: TRBJ2-1; cdr3_nt: TGTGCCAGTATGGGTCACAGGGATTACAATGAGCAGTTCTTC; cdr3_aa: CASMGHRDYNEQFF
cdr3_length: 13; d_call: TRBD1; clone_size: NA; v_call: TRBV29-1; j_call: TRBJ1-1; cdr3_nt: TGCAGCGGTTGGGACAGGGGATACACTGAAGCTTTCTTT; cdr3_aa: CSGWDRGYTEAFF
cdr3_length: 13; d_call: TRBD1; clone_size: few; v_call: TRBV25-1; j_call: TRBJ1-2; cdr3_nt: TGTGCCAGCAGTAGGGGACAGGGGGGCGGCTACACCTTC; cdr3_aa: CASSRGQGGGYTF
cdr3_length: 16; d_call: TRBD2; clone_size: few; v_call: TRBV4-1; j_call: TRBJ2-3; cdr3_nt: TGCGCCAGCAGCCAACCCGCGGCGGGAGGGCCGGGTACGCAGTATTTT; cdr3_aa: CASSQPAAGGPGTQYF